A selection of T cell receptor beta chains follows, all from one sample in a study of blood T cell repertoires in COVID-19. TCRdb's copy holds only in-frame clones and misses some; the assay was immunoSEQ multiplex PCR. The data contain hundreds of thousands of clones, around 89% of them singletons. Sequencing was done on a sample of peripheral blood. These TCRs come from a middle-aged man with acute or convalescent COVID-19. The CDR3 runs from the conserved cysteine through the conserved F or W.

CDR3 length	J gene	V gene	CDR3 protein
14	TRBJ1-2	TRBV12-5	CASGFREDNYGYTF
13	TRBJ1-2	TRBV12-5	CASGTGTAYGYTF
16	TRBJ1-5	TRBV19	CASSLTGVAGYQPQHF
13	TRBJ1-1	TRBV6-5	CASSRTEAAEAFF
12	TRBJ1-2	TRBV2	CASSPTDYGYTF
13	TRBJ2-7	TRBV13	CASSLGTVGQQYF
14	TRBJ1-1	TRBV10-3	CAISDAGGGTEAFF
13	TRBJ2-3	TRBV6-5	CASSWTAPDTQYF
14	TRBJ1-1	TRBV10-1	CASSLTGKSTEAFF
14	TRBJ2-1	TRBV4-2	CASSTAEWGGEQFF
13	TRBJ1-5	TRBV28	CASTLPGVQPQHF